This T cell receptor (beta chain) was recovered during a study of T cells in narcolepsy. The CDR3 spans 12 residues. V shed 6 bases, J shed 2 bases, and the junction held 1 base outside the gene matches. CDR1 MNHNS and CDR2 SASEGT come from the germline V gene. The repertoire was sequenced with immunoSEQ multiplex PCR; TCRdb's copy has only in-frame clones and lacks some. Of tens of thousands of clones listed, about 91% are singletons. The sequenced sample was CD45RA- memory CD4+ T cells from PBMCs. The rearrangement joins TRBV6-1 to TRBJ2-7; TRBD1 aligns across 7 bases. The sequence was collected from a human donor with narcolepsy. In DNA form, the CDR3 reads TGTGCCAGCAGGACAGGGACCTACGAGCAGTACTTC. Protein: CASRTGTYEQYF.